The rows below give T cell receptor beta chains drawn from one sample of a study of cytomegalovirus exposure and HLA in healthy donors. The table came from immunoSEQ multiplex PCR; TCRdb's copy has only in-frame clones and leaves some out. The sample records 200,000 to 250,000 clones, around 77% being singletons. The sequenced sample was PBMCs. The receptors were sampled from a woman aged 25-40 years in good health and CMV-seronegative. Both conserved end residues are part of each CDR3. The D gene is left open where the match is weak. Rows give clone size only sometimes, using once, few, many, or a class for an expanded clone.

cdr3_aa	cdr3_nt	j_call	v_call	d_call	clone_size
CASSMGSSYEQYF	TGTGCCAGTAGTATGGGGAGCTCCTACGAGCAGTACTTC	TRBJ2-7	TRBV19	-	-
CATSGQGSSEQFF	TGTGCCACTTCGGGACAGGGATCGAGTGAGCAGTTCTTC	TRBJ2-1	TRBV10-3	TRBD1	-
CASSQVGGTEAFF	TGTGCCAGCAGCCAGGTAGGGGGCACTGAAGCTTTCTTT	TRBJ1-1	TRBV2	-	-
CASSTQGEEQYF	TGTGCCAGCAGCACCCAAGGAGAGGAGCAGTACTTC	TRBJ2-7	TRBV13	-	-
CASSFFDEQFF	TGTGCCAGCAGTTTTTTCGATGAGCAGTTCTTC	TRBJ2-1	TRBV28	-	once
CAISESEVGVGPVEQYF	TGTGCCATCAGTGAGTCGGAGGTGGGAGTGGGTCCGGTCGAGCAGTACTTC	TRBJ2-7	TRBV10-3	-	few
CASSLSGGVEQYF	TGTGCCAGCAGTTTATCAGGGGGCGTTGAGCAGTACTTC	TRBJ2-7	TRBV27	TRBD1	once
CVSSPRVEINEQFF	TGTGTCAGCAGCCCACGGGTAGAGATCAATGAGCAGTTCTTC	TRBJ2-1	TRBV5-4	-	once
CASRVAPSYNEQFF	TGTGCCAGCCGGGTGGCGCCTTCCTACAATGAGCAGTTCTTC	TRBJ2-1	TRBV7-2	-	few
CASSVAGSTDTQYF	TGTGCCAGCAGTGTAGCGGGATCCACAGATACGCAGTATTTT	TRBJ2-3	TRBV9	TRBD2	-
CASRAGGAYEQYF	TGTGCCAGCAGAGCGGGGGGGGCTTACGAGCAGTACTTC	TRBJ2-7	TRBV6-5	TRBD2	-
CASSEEFSNQPQHF	TGTGCCAGCAGTGAGGAGTTTAGCAATCAGCCCCAGCATTTT	TRBJ1-5	TRBV6-5	-	-
CASSERTGELFF	TGCGCCAGCAGTGAGCGGACCGGGGAGCTGTTTTTT	TRBJ2-2	TRBV10-1	-	-
CASSSLPSHAYNSPLHF	TGTGCCAGCAGCTCCCTCCCCTCACACGCATATAATTCACCCCTCCACTTT	TRBJ1-6	TRBV7-2	-	once
CASSSPSSGSRTGELFF	TGCGCCAGCAGCTCCCCCTCTAGCGGGAGTCGCACCGGGGAGCTGTTTTTT	TRBJ2-2	TRBV5-1	TRBD2	-
CASSPSLSGMGGYTF	TGCGCCAGCAGTCCAAGTCTCTCAGGGATGGGTGGCTACACCTTC	TRBJ1-2	TRBV5-1	-	-
CASSYGGTAYGYTF	TGTGCCAGCAGTTACGGCGGGACAGCTTATGGCTACACCTTC	TRBJ1-2	TRBV6-5	TRBD1	-
CASRQQGGVAEAFF	TGTGCCAGCAGGCAACAGGGGGGAGTCGCTGAAGCTTTCTTT	TRBJ1-1	TRBV6-1	TRBD1	-
CSVRTGEYMNTEAFF	TGCAGCGTAAGGACAGGGGAATACATGAACACTGAAGCTTTCTTT	TRBJ1-1	TRBV29-1	TRBD1	-
CASSRGFSSYNEQFF	TGTGCCAGCAGCCGAGGATTTAGCTCCTACAATGAGCAGTTCTTC	TRBJ2-1	TRBV7-9	-	-
CASSSPGTGGNTIYF	TGTGCCAGCAGCTCTCCCGGGACAGGGGGAAACACCATATATTTT	TRBJ1-3	TRBV7-9	TRBD1	-
CASIRHGIGRLMNTEAFF	TGTGCCAGCATTCGCCACGGTATTGGGAGATTGATGAACACTGAAGCTTTCTTT	TRBJ1-1	TRBV13	-	-
CASSPYSTEAFF	TGTGCCAGCAGCCCATATAGCACTGAAGCTTTCTTT	TRBJ1-1	TRBV7-2	-	-
CASSVGGTDTQYF	TGTGCCAGCAGCGTAGGAGGCACAGATACGCAGTATTTT	TRBJ2-3	TRBV9	-	-
CASSADGTSPTDTQYF	TGTGCCAGCAGCGCCGACGGGACTAGCCCCACAGATACGCAGTATTTT	TRBJ2-3	TRBV9	TRBD2	few
CAWSVLLSYEQYF	TGTGCCTGGAGTGTACTCCTATCCTACGAGCAGTACTTC	TRBJ2-7	TRBV30	-	-
CASSFGLAGGPPYNEQFF	TGCGCCAGCAGCTTCGGACTAGCGGGGGGGCCGCCGTACAATGAGCAGTTCTTC	TRBJ2-1	TRBV5-1	TRBD2	-
CASSKLAGLQSGF	TGTGCCAGCAGTAAACTGGCTGGACTCCAATCGGGGTTC	TRBJ2-7	TRBV28	-	-
CASSHLRGAGAAYEQYF	TGTGCCAGCAGCCATTTACGGGGGGCGGGGGCGGCCTACGAGCAGTACTTC	TRBJ2-7	TRBV7-8	-	few
CASGFPLLTTGLAGAQPNTGELFF	TGTGCTAGTGGTTTCCCCCTCCTTACCACGGGACTAGCGGGGGCGCAACCGAACACCGGGGAGCTGTTTTTT	TRBJ2-2	TRBV12-5	TRBD2	once
CASSSSGSYEQYF	TGTGCCAGCAGTTCTAGCGGGAGCTACGAGCAGTACTTC	TRBJ2-7	TRBV27	TRBD2	-
CASSLAGSYNEQFF	TGTGCCAGCTCCCTAGCGGGTTCCTACAATGAGCAGTTCTTC	TRBJ2-1	TRBV18	TRBD2	once
CASSPRGVGGSQPQHF	TGTGCCAGCTCACCACGGGGAGTGGGCGGCTCTCAGCCCCAGCATTTT	TRBJ1-5	TRBV18	-	-
CASRTNEQFF	TGTGCCAGCAGAACTAATGAGCAGTTCTTC	TRBJ2-1	TRBV6-1	-	-
CASSLAAGRDNYGYTF	TGTGCCAGCAGCTTAGCAGCCGGGAGGGATAACTATGGCTACACCTTC	TRBJ1-2	TRBV7-6	-	few
CASSGYGAGGTDTQYF	TGTGCCAGCAGTGGTTACGGCGCAGGGGGAACAGATACGCAGTATTTT	TRBJ2-3	TRBV27	TRBD1	-
CASSFQGDYGYTF	TGCGCCAGCAGCTTTCAGGGGGACTATGGCTACACCTTC	TRBJ1-2	TRBV5-1	TRBD1	few
CASSPTAGGRGYTF	TGTGCCAGCAGCCCAACCGCGGGGGGCCGCGGCTACACCTTC	TRBJ1-2	TRBV5-5	-	few
CASSPRPLTGDSYEQYF	TGTGCCAGCTCACCCAGACCATTGACAGGGGATTCCTACGAGCAGTACTTC	TRBJ2-7	TRBV18	TRBD1	-
CASSFSFQETQYF	TGTGCCAGCAGCTTTTCTTTTCAAGAGACCCAGTACTTC	TRBJ2-5	TRBV11-2	-	-
CAISGMTSNTGELFF	TGTGCCATCAGTGGGATGACAAGTAACACCGGGGAGCTGTTTTTT	TRBJ2-2	TRBV10-3	-	-
CASSFRSEGYYEQYF	TGCGCCAGCAGCTTCAGAAGTGAGGGTTACTACGAGCAGTACTTC	TRBJ2-7	TRBV5-1	-	once
CAISGGRQETQYF	TGTGCCATCAGTGGGGGCAGACAAGAGACCCAGTACTTC	TRBJ2-5	TRBV10-3	-	once